This T cell receptor (beta chain) was profiled in a study of blood T cell repertoires in COVID-19. Here immunoSEQ multiplex PCR was the method, and the copy in TCRdb shows in-frame clones only, minus some. The data contain approximately 270,000 clones, around 92% of them singletons. Before being deemed recovered, Cohort 3 donors had two negative PCRs, clearance, or symptom resolution. CDR3 length: 11 amino acids. V was cut by 5 bases and J by 10 bases, with 9 bases left in between. The chain has TRBV12-3 or TRBV12-4 and TRBJ2-4, with a weak D call TRBD2 (5 bases). This receptor was taken from a woman aged 60-75 years who had recovered from COVID-19. Source material: PBMCs or T cells enriched from blood (not recorded which). The CDR3 spells CASSTTRIQYF. The CDR3 DNA sequence: TGTGCCAGCAGTACAACTAGAATTCAGTACTTC.